What follows describes a single T cell receptor (beta chain). Its antigen is not known. The data are from a study of spatial heterogeneity in lung cancer. As to time point: sample taken at primary tumor resection. A total of approximately 77 untreated early-stage non-small cell lung cancer patients served as donors. Points from the study as a whole: At resection, ubiquitous expanded tumor TCRs appeared in blood more than at follow-up.

TCRdb reprocessed the 5' RACE reads via MiXCR and lists one record per CDR3 protein. The data hold about 21,000 distinct CDR3 sequences, with around 4.3% observed a single time. CDR1 is MNHEY, CDR2 SVGAGI, per germline. After removal of 6 bases from V and 11 bases from J, the junction contained 5 bases not matched to a gene. CDR3 length: 12 amino acids. This chain connects TRBV6-5 to TRBJ2-7, with 12 bases matching TRBD2. The receptor was derived from a male donor with early-stage non-small cell lung cancer. Here the sequenced sample was PBMCs, taken at surgery. The CDR3 bases are TGTGCCAGCAGCCAGACTAGCGGGAGAGAGTACTTC. Encoded protein: CASSQTSGREYF.